This T cell receptor (beta chain) was retrieved from a study of Ad26.COV2.S vaccination and SARS-CoV-2 variants. The overall study: As a participant in COV1001, the donor was in the Ad26.COV2.S trial arm. Ad26.COV2.S given intramuscularly, once or twice 56 days apart. Findings and limits, study-wide: Placebo recipients showed lower spike-specific TCR breadth than vaccinees.

Concerning this clone: Its cognate antigen is unknown.

The CDR3 length is 13 residues. Germline values: CDR1 SGHTA, CDR2 FQGTGA. The V and J ends lost 5 bases and 6 bases respectively, with 10 bases between them. Repertoires were generated with immunoSEQ multiplex PCR, while TCRdb's copy carries only in-frame clones and drops some. The sample consists of about 460,000 clones, 80% to 90% of them appearing once. Treatment here: roughly 18 received Ad26.COV2.S at low or high dose, single or two shots; about 5 received placebo; per-sample allocation not given. Repertoires come from day 63 after the first vaccine or placebo injection. J is TRBJ2-2 and V is TRBV7-3; a possible D gene is TRBD2 (5 bases). The sample consisted of peripheral blood, taken in a trial of Ad26.COV2.S vaccine versus placebo. The sequence was collected from a person between 18 and 65 years old who received the Ad26.COV2.S COVID-19 vaccine or a placebo. The CDR3 loop reads CASSPGSPGELFF. In DNA form, the CDR3 reads TGTGCCAGCAGCCCGGGGAGTCCCGGGGAGCTGTTTTTT.